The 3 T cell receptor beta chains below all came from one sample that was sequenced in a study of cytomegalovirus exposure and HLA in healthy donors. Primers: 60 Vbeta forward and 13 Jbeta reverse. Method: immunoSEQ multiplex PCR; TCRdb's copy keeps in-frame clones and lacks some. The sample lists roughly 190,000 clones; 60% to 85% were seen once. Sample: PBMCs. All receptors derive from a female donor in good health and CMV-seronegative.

CDR3 sequence (DNA): TGTGCCAGCAGCCGGTCGACAGGGGGCGTTGAAAAACTGTTTTTT. Amino acids: CASSRSTGGVEKLFF. This rearrangement joins TRBV7-2 to TRBJ1-4; TRBD1 aligns across 10 bases. CDR1 SGHTA and CDR2 FQGNSA come from the germline V gene. The CDR3 spans 15 residues. V lost 5 bases and J lost 7; bases outside the gene matches: 7. Looking up the rest from reference TRBV7-2 and TRBJ1-4 gives the full variable domain: GAGVSQSPSNKVTEKGKDVELRCDPISGHTALYWYRQSLGQGLEFLIYFQGNSAPDKSGLPSDRFSAERTGGSVSTLTIQRTQQEDSAVYLCASSRSTGGVEKLFFGSGTQLSVL.

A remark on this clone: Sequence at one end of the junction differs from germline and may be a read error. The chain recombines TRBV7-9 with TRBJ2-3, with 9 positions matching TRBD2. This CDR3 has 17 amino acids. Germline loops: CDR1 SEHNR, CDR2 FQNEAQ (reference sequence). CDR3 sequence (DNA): TGTTCCAGCAGCTTTTCAGGGGCGCGGGGGGGAAAAGATACGCAGTATTTT. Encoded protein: CSSSFSGARGGKDTQYF.

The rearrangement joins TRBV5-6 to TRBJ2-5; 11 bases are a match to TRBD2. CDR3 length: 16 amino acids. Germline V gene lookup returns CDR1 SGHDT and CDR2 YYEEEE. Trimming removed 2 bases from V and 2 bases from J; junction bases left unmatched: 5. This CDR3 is CASSLPGLAVQETQYF. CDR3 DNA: TGTGCCAGCAGCTTACCGGGACTAGCGGTACAAGAGACCCAGTACTTC.